This TCR beta chain derives from a study of CD8 T cells in Susac syndrome. Study conclusions and caveats: It was acknowledged in the study that the number of individuals who were included in its TCR sequencing and HLA analysis was relatively small.

Germline CDR1 is KGHSH and CDR2 is LQKENI. The V gene lost 3 bases and the J gene lost 4 bases, with 15 bases spanning the gap. The CDR3 sequence is 15 residues long. This clonotype was detected once. Its antigen is not identified. Sequencing of TCR beta, carried out with a high-throughput approach, was applied to CD8+ and CD4+ T cells from the blood. Controls matched for age and sex were healthy donors. The authors negatively isolated CD8+ and CD4+ T cells and FACS-enriched TEMRA cells. Reverse transcription of 0.5 to 1 ug RNA was carried out with random hexamers. One entry per CDR3 protein, called by TCRdb with MiXCR from the immunoSEQ multiplex PCR reads. The repertoire includes approximately 150,000 distinct CDR3 sequences, around 92% of them detected once, and 0.065% to 0.1% sits in the top ten.

The receptor comes from a human donor in good health. Sequences were obtained from CD4+ T cells from PBMCs. The chain is built from TRBV18 and TRBJ1-2; D call uncertain. CDR3 protein: CASSPQELGSYGYTF. CDR3 DNA sequence: TGTGCCAGCTCACCGCAAGAGTTGGGCTCCTATGGCTACACCTTC. Full variable domain (missing parts from reference TRBV18 and TRBJ1-2): NAGVMQNPRHLVRRRGQEARLRCSPMKGHSHVYWYRQLPEEGLKFMVYLQKENIIDESGMPKERFSAEFPKEGPSILRIQQVVRGDSAAYFCASSPQELGSYGYTFGSGTRLTVV.